One sample yielded the 25 T cell receptor beta chains listed below, sequenced in a study of cytomegalovirus exposure and HLA in healthy donors. The study ran its PCR with 60 Vbeta and 13 Jbeta primers. Data came from immunoSEQ multiplex PCR; TCRdb stores just in-frame clones and leaves some out. The sample records under 150,000 clones, 70% to 85% being singletons. Sample: PBMCs. The receptor set was obtained from a woman aged 55 to 70 in good health and CMV-seropositive.

Only a few counts were recorded for this clone. This chain joins TRBV7-3 and TRBJ1-1; possible D gene TRBD1, 5 bases. V was clipped by 2 bases and J by 7 bases, with 14 bases between them. This CDR3 spans 14 amino acids. In germline, CDR1 is SGHTA, CDR2 FQGTGA. The CDR3 is CASSLRRGGSEAFF. CDR3 coding DNA: TGTGCCAGCAGCTTACGTCGGGGGGGTAGTGAAGCTTTCTTT.

Here the CDR3 reads CASSPRSNTEAFF. CDR3 nucleotide sequence: TGTGCCAGCAGCCCCCGTTCTAACACTGAAGCTTTCTTT. This rearrangement joins TRBV11-3 to TRBJ1-1; D ambiguous. Germline CDR1 and CDR2: SGHNT and YENEEA. The length of the CDR3 is 13 residues. V lost 5 bases and J lost 2, with 9 bases in between.

This clone is a singleton in its sample. This chain uses TRBV29-1 with TRBJ1-2, with unresolved D. The CDR3 contains 13 residues. Germline CDR1 and CDR2: SQVTM and ANQGSEA. V shed 3 bases and J shed 6 bases, with 14 bases lying between them. For the CDR3, the DNA is TGCAGCGTTGAGAGGGAGGGCTCAAATGGCTACACCTTC. Translating it yields CSVEREGSNGYTF.

The V call is TRBV7-3, the J call TRBJ2-1, with a weak D call TRBD1 (6 bases). V was clipped by 3 bases and J by 7 bases, with 16 bases between them. The CDR3 is made up of 15 amino acids. Germline V gene data show CDR1 as SGHTA and CDR2 as FQGTGA. The CDR3 DNA follows: TGTGCCAGCAGCTTTGGGGGCACAAGGATGAATGAGCAGTTCTTC. Protein: CASSFGGTRMNEQFF.

CDR3 bases: TGTGCCAGCAGCCCTCGACAAACAAACTATGGCTACACCTTC. Residues: CASSPRQTNYGYTF. V gene TRBV14 combines with J gene TRBJ1-2; D ambiguous. Germline V gene lookup returns CDR1 SGHDN and CDR2 FVKESK. V shed 4 bases and J shed 2 bases, with 11 bases lying between them. This CDR3 is 14 amino acids long.

The chain is built from TRBV6-5 and TRBJ1-2, with 8 bases lining up with TRBD1. The CDR3 spans 16 residues. V dropped 4 bases and J dropped 3; count of bases not matched to a gene: 10. The germline gives CDR1 MNHEY, CDR2 SVGAGI. CDR3 residues: CASSSSIGQGDYGYTF. The CDR3 coding sequence is TGTGCCAGCAGTTCCTCAATCGGACAGGGTGACTATGGCTACACCTTC.

This sequence joins TRBV9 and TRBJ2-2; a possible D gene is TRBD1 (5 bases). The V end was cut by 5 bases, the J end by 1 base, with 15 bases between. The CDR3 runs 16 residues. CDR1 is SGDLS and CDR2 is YYNGEE in the germline V gene. This CDR3 reads CASSEKGPGNTGELFF. CDR3 DNA: TGTGCCAGCAGTGAGAAGGGGCCCGGGAACACCGGGGAGCTGTTTTTT.

The rearrangement uses TRBV13 and TRBJ1-2; D possibly corresponds to TRBD1 (6 bases). Trimming pared 5 bases from V and 4 bases from J, leaving 11 bases between. The germline V gene encodes CDR1 PRHDT and CDR2 FYEKMQ (reference sequence). The CDR3 length is 13 residues. DNA of the CDR3: TGTGCCAGCAGCCAAACAGGGTTCTATGGCTACACCTTC. The encoded protein is CASSQTGFYGYTF.

The chain joins TRBV9 to TRBJ1-2, with D maybe TRBD1 (6 bases). This CDR3 is built from 14 residues. The V gene lost 0 bases and the J gene lost 8 bases, with 14 bases spanning the gap. In germline, CDR1 is SGDLS, CDR2 YYNGEE. The CDR3 loop reads CASSVALQGMGYTF. DNA of the CDR3: TGTGCCAGCAGCGTAGCTTTACAGGGTATGGGCTACACCTTC.

The chain employs TRBV19 and TRBJ1-1; TRBD1 agrees at 7 bases. Germline-derived CDR1 and CDR2 are LNHDA and SQIVND (reference sequence). The CDR3 is made up of 14 amino acids. The J segment lost 4 bases and the V segment lost 10 bases, leaving 12 bases of the junction unmatched. CDR3 DNA sequence: TGTGCCACCCTCAGCCGACAGGGTAGCACTGAAGCTTTCTTT. Its translation is CATLSRQGSTEAFF.

This clone was counted a few times. The chain employs TRBV7-2 and TRBJ1-5; no firm D call. Trimming left V 2 bases short and J 0 bases short, with 8 bases between. Germline CDR1 is SGHTA and CDR2 is FQGNSA. The CDR3 loop spans 15 amino acids. The CDR3 sequence: CASSLSQYSNQPQHF. The CDR3 region has the DNA TGTGCCAGCAGCTTAAGCCAATATAGCAATCAGCCCCAGCATTTT.

This sequence joins TRBV18 and TRBJ2-7; D ambiguous. CDR1 is KGHSH and CDR2 is LQKENI in the germline V gene. Trimming left V 5 bases short and J 5 bases short, with 13 bases between. The CDR3 runs to 13 residues. In DNA, the CDR3 is TGTGCCAGCTCAGTTAACGGGTTAGACGAGCAGTACTTC. Translation: CASSVNGLDEQYF.

This chain's CDR3 is CASSFYGTQYF. In DNA form, the CDR3 reads TGTGCCAGCAGCTTTTACGGGACCCAGTACTTC. The chain recombines TRBV11-2 with TRBJ2-5; D remains unclear. Deletions cut 3 bases from V and 7 bases from J, with 6 bases between. Germline CDR1 and CDR2: SGHAT and FQNNGV. CDR3 size: 11 residues.

The rearrangement uses TRBV6-1 and TRBJ1-2; TRBD1 might be the D (5 bases). Trimming removed 0 bases at V and 4 bases at J, with 6 bases between. Germline CDR1 and CDR2: MNHNS and SASEGT. The CDR3 is 13 residues long. The DNA for the CDR3 is TGTGCCAGCAGTGAAGCAGGGGTCTATGGCTACACCTTC. Translation: CASSEAGVYGYTF.

The rearrangement uses TRBV5-1 and TRBJ1-6; possible D gene TRBD1, 6 bases. There are 14 residues in the CDR3. With 4 bases removed from V and 10 bases from J, the gap between germline ends came to 15 bases. Germline CDR1 and CDR2: SGHRS and YFSETQ. The CDR3: CASSLDRTQSPLHF. In DNA form, the CDR3 reads TGCGCCAGCAGCCTTGACAGGACCCAATCACCCCTCCACTTT.

The V gene is TRBV5-5, the J gene TRBJ1-1, with a weak D call TRBD1 (6 bases). The CDR3 has 14 amino acids. Germline V gives CDR1 SGHKS, CDR2 YYEKEE (reference sequence). The V and J ends lost 0 bases and 5 bases respectively, with 11 bases between them. The CDR3 spells CASSLVLGGTEAFF. CDR3 DNA: TGTGCCAGCAGCTTGGTACTAGGGGGTACTGAAGCTTTCTTT.

Only a few counts were recorded for this clone. The CDR3 DNA reads as TGTGCCAGCAGTTACGTTGCGGGGGGCGGAGGGGAGCAGTTCTTC. It codes for CASSYVAGGGGEQFF. The chain links TRBV6-5 to TRBJ2-1; TRBD2 matches 8 bases. Germline V gene lookup returns CDR1 MNHEY and CDR2 SVGAGI. The CDR3 runs 15 residues. After removal of 2 bases from V and 10 bases from J, the junction contained 10 bases not matched to a gene.

This chain joins TRBV5-1 and TRBJ2-2, with 7 bases fitting TRBD2. The CDR3 spans 13 residues. With V trimmed by 4 bases and J by 3 bases, 0 bases remained unmatched. Per the germline V gene, CDR1 is SGHRS and CDR2 is YFSETQ. CDR3 amino acids: CASSRGDTGELFF. The CDR3 DNA reads TGCGCCAGCAGCCGGGGGGACACCGGGGAGCTGTTTTTT.

CDR3 in amino acids: CASSPIDSNQPQHF. CDR3 DNA sequence: TGTGCCAGCAGCCCTATAGATAGCAATCAGCCCCAGCATTTT. The J gene is TRBJ1-5, the V gene TRBV27; no clear D gene. The germline V gene encodes CDR1 MNHEY and CDR2 SMNVEV (reference sequence). The CDR3 is 14 amino acids. V was clipped by 6 bases and J by 0 bases, with 9 bases between them.

The genes are TRBV5-1 and TRBJ1-2; 10 nucleotides line up with TRBD1. V dropped 4 bases and J dropped 4; count of bases not matched to a gene: 4. Germline CDR1 is SGHRS and CDR2 is YFSETQ. The CDR3 contains 14 residues. CDR3 sequence: CASSTGTGVYGYTF. The DNA for the CDR3 is TGCGCCAGCAGCACCGGGACAGGGGTCTATGGCTACACCTTC.

This chain connects TRBV15 to TRBJ1-4; weak D call: TRBD1 (5 bases). Germline V CDR1 and CDR2: LNHNV, YYDKDF (reference sequence). Between the trimmed V and J ends, which lost 1 base and 11 bases, there was a span of 11 bases. This CDR3 has 13 amino acids. CDR3 nucleotide sequence: TGTGCCACCAGCAGAGCCCAGGGTTTTAAACTGTTTTTT. Its translation: CATSRAQGFKLFF.

The CDR3 DNA is TGTGCCAGCAGCTTAGATCGGTACAATGAGCAGTTCTTC. This encodes CASSLDRYNEQFF. The chain combines TRBV7-9 with TRBJ2-1; D is unclear. This CDR3 contains 13 residues. Germline V lookup: CDR1 SEHNR, CDR2 FQNEAQ (reference sequence). The ends were cut back, 1 base at V and 4 bases at J, with 5 bases in the middle.

The chain links TRBV9 to TRBJ1-2, with D possibly matching TRBD1 (5 bases). The germline V gene encodes CDR1 SGDLS and CDR2 YYNGEE. The CDR3 is 14 residues long. V gave up 0 bases and J gave up 5 bases, with 11 bases separating them. The CDR3 DNA is TGTGCCAGCAGCGTAGAACAGGAGCCTTATGGCTACACCTTC. Amino acid sequence: CASSVEQEPYGYTF.

About this clone: In the same sample, other DNA sequences code for this CDR3. CDR3 in amino acids: CASSPPPSGGADEQYF. The CDR3, as DNA: TGTGCCAGCAGCCCGCCCCCGAGCGGGGGGGCTGACGAGCAGTACTTC. The chain couples TRBV7-9 to TRBJ2-7; 10 bases fit TRBD2. The J segment lost 5 bases and the V segment lost 5 bases, leaving 12 bases of the junction unmatched. CDR1 SEHNR and CDR2 FQNEAQ come from the germline V gene (reference sequence). The CDR3 covers 16 residues.

The rearrangement uses TRBV10-3 and TRBJ1-1; 8 bases line up with TRBD1. The CDR3 has 14 amino acids. Trimming took 4 bases from V and 4 from J; bases not matched to a gene: 5. Germline V gene lookup returns CDR1 ENHRY and CDR2 SYGVKD. The CDR3 DNA sequence: TGTGCCATCAGTGGGGGGACAGGAGCCACTGAAGCTTTCTTT. Translation gives CAISGGTGATEAFF.